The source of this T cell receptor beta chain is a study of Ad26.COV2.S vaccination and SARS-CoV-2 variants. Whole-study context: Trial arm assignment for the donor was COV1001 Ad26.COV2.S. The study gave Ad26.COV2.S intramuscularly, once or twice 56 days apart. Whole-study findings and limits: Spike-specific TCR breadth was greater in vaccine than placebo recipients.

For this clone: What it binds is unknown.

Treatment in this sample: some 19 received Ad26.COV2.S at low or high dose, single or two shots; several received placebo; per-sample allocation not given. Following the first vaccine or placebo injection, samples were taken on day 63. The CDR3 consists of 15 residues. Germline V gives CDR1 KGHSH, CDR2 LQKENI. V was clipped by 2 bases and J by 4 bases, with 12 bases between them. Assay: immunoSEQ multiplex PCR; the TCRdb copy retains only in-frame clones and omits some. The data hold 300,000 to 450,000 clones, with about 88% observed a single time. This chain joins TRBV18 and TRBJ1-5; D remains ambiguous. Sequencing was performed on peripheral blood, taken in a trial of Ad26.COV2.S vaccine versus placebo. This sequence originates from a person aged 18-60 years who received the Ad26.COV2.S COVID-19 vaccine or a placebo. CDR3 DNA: TGTGCCAGCTCACCAGTGGAAGGCCCAAATCAGCCCCAGCATTTT. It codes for CASSPVEGPNQPQHF. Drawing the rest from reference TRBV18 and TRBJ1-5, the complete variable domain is NAGVMQNPRHLVRRRGQEARLRCSPMKGHSHVYWYRQLPEEGLKFMVYLQKENIIDESGMPKERFSAEFPKEGPSILRIQQVVRGDSAAYFCASSPVEGPNQPQHFGDGTRLSIL.